These T cell receptor beta chains were read from a single sample in a study of tumor-infiltrating lymphocytes in oesophageal squamous cell carcinoma. TCRdb independently ran MiXCR on the PCR reads; one entry per CDR3 protein. This repertoire shows approximately 12,000 distinct CDR3 sequences, more than 55% found once; its top ten account for 30% to 35%. Specimen: esophageal tumor tissue. Receptors were obtained from a male donor with esophageal squamous cell carcinoma. Each CDR3 is given with its conserved first and last residue. The order of the fields is D gene, V gene, clone size, J gene, CDR3 protein, CDR3 DNA. The D gene is left open where the match is weak. Only some rows state a clone size, as once, few, many or a class for expanded clones.

NA,TRBV7-9,medium-sized,TRBJ2-7,CASSRVYYEQYF,TGTGCCAGCAGCAGAGTCTACTACGAGCAGTACTTC
NA,TRBV7-2,NA,TRBJ2-3,CASSLDYITDTQYF,TGTGCCAGCAGCCTGGACTACATCACAGATACGCAGTATTTT
NA,TRBV20-1,many,TRBJ1-5,CSAPGRFTGQPQHF,TGCAGTGCTCCCGGGAGGTTTACGGGGCAGCCCCAGCATTTT
TRBD2,TRBV7-4,few,TRBJ2-1,CASSLGLAGAGEQFF,TGTGCCAGCAGCCTGGGACTAGCGGGAGCGGGTGAGCAGTTCTTC
NA,TRBV7-2,few,TRBJ2-1,CASSLDVSSYNEQFF,TGTGCCAGCAGCTTAGATGTCAGCTCCTACAATGAGCAGTTCTTC
TRBD1,TRBV7-2,NA,TRBJ2-1,CASSLVARGPYNEQFF,TGTGCCAGCAGCTTAGTCGCCAGGGGGCCCTACAATGAGCAGTTCTTC
NA,TRBV28,NA,TRBJ2-7,CASRSPLSTDTQYF,TGTGCCAGCAGGTCCCCCTTGAGTACAGATACGCAGTACTTC
TRBD2,TRBV7-9,NA,TRBJ2-5,CASSFRRGSQETQYF,TGTGCCAGCAGCTTTCGGCGGGGGAGTCAAGAGACCCAGTACTTC
TRBD2,TRBV7-4,NA,TRBJ2-5,CASSLQGTSGNRGNEQYF,TGTGCCAGCAGCTTACAGGGGACTAGCGGGAACAGGGGCAATGAGCAGTACTTC
TRBD2,TRBV24-1,NA,TRBJ2-3,CATSDSYSGRTGTDTQYF,TGTGCCACCAGTGATTCCTATAGCGGGAGGACCGGCACAGATACGCAGTATTTT
NA,TRBV6-1,medium-sized,TRBJ1-3,CASSWTSGNTIYF,TGTGCCAGCAGTTGGACCTCTGGAAACACCATATATTTT
TRBD1,TRBV24-1,NA,TRBJ2-1,CATSAGTGGSNEQFF,TGTGCCACCAGTGCCGGGACAGGGGGCTCAAATGAGCAGTTCTTC
TRBD1,TRBV10-3,NA,TRBJ1-2,CAIRPEARQGVRGYTF,TGTGCCATCAGACCAGAAGCAAGACAGGGGGTGCGTGGCTACACCTTC
NA,TRBV6-6,NA,TRBJ2-3,CASRSGSISTDTQYF,TGTGCCAGCAGATCAGGGTCAATTAGTACAGATACGCAGTATTTT
NA,TRBV7-3,once,TRBJ1-4,CASSLTGSSNEKLFF,TGTGCCAGCAGCTTAACGGGTAGTTCTAATGAAAAACTGTTTTTT
TRBD1,TRBV7-8,NA,TRBJ2-7,CASSNRQGAYEQYF,TGTGCCAGCAGCAACAGACAGGGGGCCTACGAGCAGTACTTC